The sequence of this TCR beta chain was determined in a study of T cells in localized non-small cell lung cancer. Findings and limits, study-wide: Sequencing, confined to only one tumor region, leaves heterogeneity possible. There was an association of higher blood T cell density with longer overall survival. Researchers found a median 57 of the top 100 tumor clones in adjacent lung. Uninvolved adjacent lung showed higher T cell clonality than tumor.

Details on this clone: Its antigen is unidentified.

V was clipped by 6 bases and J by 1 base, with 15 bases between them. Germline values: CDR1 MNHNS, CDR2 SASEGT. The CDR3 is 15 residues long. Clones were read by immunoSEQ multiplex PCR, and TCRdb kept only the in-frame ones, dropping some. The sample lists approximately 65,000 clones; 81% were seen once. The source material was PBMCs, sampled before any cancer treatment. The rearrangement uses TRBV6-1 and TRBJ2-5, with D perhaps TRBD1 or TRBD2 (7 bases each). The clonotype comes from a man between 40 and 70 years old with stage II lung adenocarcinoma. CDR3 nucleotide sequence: TGTGCCAGCAGCCAGCGGGACAGATCCCAAGAGACCCAGTACTTC. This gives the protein CASSQRDRSQETQYF.